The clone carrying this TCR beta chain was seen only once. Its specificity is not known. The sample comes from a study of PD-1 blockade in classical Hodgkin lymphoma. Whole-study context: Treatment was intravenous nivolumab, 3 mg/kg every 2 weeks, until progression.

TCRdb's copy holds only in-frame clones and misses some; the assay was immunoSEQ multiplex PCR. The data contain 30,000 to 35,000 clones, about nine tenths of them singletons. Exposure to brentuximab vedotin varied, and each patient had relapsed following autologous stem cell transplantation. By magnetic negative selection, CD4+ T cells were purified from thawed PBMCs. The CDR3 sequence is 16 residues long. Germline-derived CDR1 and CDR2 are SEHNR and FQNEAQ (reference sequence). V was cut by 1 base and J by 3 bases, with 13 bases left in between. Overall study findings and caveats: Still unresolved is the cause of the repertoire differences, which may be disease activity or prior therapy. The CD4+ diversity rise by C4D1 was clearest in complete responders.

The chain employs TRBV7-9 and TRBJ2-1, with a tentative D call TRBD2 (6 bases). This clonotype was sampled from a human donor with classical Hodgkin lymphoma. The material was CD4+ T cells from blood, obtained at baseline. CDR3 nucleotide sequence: TGTGCCAGCAGCTTAGAATTTGCGGGGCGCTACAATGAGCAGTTCTTC. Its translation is CASSLEFAGRYNEQFF.